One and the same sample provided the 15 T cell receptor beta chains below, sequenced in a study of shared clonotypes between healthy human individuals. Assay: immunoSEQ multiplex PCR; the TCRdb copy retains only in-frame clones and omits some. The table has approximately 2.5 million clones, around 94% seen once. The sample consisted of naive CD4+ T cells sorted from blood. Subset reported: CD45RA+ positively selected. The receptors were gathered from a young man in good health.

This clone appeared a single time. The CDR3 nucleotides read TGCGCCAGCAGCTTGAATCTGCTAGGGGGCGAGCAGTACTTC. Protein product: CASSLNLLGGEQYF. The rearrangement uses TRBV5-1 and TRBJ2-7, with D tentatively TRBD1 (6 bases). This CDR3 is 14 amino acids long. Germline V lookup: CDR1 SGHRS, CDR2 YFSETQ. The V and J ends lost 1 base and 6 bases respectively, with 14 bases between them.

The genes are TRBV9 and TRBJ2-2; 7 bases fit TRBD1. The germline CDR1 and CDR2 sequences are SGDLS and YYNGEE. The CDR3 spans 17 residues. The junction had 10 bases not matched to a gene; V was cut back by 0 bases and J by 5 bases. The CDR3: CASSVDLRQGKTGELFF. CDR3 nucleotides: TGTGCCAGCAGCGTAGACCTTCGACAGGGTAAAACCGGGGAGCTGTTTTTT.

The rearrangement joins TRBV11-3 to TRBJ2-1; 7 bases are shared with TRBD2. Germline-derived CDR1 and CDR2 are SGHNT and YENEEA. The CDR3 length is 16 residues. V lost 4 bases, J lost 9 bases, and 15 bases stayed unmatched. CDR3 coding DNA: TGTGCCAGCAGCTCAAGGGTCAGCGGGACTTTTGTTGAGCAGTTCTTC. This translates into CASSSRVSGTFVEQFF.

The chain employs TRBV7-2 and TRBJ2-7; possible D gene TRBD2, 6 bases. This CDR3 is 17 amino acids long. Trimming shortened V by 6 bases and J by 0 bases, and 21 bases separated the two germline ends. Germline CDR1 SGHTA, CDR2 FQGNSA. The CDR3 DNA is TGTGCCAGCAGTTTTGGCGGGGCTTCGTCGAGCTCCTACGAGCAGTACTTC. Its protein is CASSFGGASSSSYEQYF. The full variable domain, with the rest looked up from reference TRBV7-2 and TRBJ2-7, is GAGVSQSPSNKVTEKGKDVELRCDPISGHTALYWYRQSLGQGLEFLIYFQGNSAPDKSGLPSDRFSAERTGGSVSTLTIQRTQQEDSAVYLCASSFGGASSSSYEQYFGPGTRLTVT.

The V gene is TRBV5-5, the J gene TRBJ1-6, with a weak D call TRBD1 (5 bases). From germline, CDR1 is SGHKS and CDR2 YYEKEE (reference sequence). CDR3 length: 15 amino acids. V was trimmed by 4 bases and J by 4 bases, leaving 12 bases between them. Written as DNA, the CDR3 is TGTGCCAGCAGCCCTCTGACAGAGTATAATTCACCCCTCCACTTT. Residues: CASSPLTEYNSPLHF.

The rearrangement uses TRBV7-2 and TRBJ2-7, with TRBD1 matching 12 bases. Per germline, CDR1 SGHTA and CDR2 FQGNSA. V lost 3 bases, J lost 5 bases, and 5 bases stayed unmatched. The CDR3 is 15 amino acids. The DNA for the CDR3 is TGTGCCAGCAGCTTCCCCGGGACAGGGGGCAACGAGCAGTACTTC. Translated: CASSFPGTGGNEQYF.

For the CDR3, the DNA is TGTGCCAGCAATCCACACACAGGGGTTGTCTATGGCTACACCTTC. Translated, it gives CASNPHTGVVYGYTF. The rearrangement links TRBV2 to TRBJ1-2, with 7 bases that match TRBD1. The junction had 12 bases not matched to a gene; V was cut back by 7 bases and J by 4 bases. The V gene's germline CDR1 is SNHLY and CDR2 FYNNEI. The CDR3 has 15 residues.

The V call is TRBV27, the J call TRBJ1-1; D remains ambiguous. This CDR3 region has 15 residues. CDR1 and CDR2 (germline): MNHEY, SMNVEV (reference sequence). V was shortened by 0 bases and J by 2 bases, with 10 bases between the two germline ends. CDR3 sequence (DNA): TGTGCCAGCAGTTTATCCACAGTGGGAAACACTGAAGCTTTCTTT. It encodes CASSLSTVGNTEAFF.

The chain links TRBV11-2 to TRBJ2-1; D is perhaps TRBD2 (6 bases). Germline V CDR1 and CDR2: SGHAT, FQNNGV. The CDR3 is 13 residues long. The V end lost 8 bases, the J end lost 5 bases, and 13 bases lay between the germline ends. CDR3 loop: CASAGTDHNEQFF. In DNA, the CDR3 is TGTGCCAGCGCGGGGACGGACCACAATGAGCAGTTCTTC.

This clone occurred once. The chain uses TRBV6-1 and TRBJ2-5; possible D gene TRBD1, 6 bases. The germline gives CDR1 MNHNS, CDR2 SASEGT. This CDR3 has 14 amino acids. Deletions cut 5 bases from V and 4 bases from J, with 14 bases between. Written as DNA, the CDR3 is TGTGCCAGCAGTATTGCAGGGGCGCGAGAGACCCAGTACTTC. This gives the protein CASSIAGARETQYF.

The CDR3 DNA reads TGTGCCAGCAAAAGCGCTAGCGGGGGGGCAGGGGTTGAGCAGTTCTTC. Translation: CASKSASGGAGVEQFF. The V call is TRBV2, the J call TRBJ2-1; 12 bases are shared with TRBD2. V trimming: 7 bases; J trimming: 9 bases; junction bases outside the gene matches: 13. The CDR3 totals 16 residues. Germline lookup yields CDR1 SNHLY and CDR2 FYNNEI. The full variable domain, rest sourced from reference TRBV2 and TRBJ2-1, is EPEVTQTPSHQVTQMGQEVILRCVPISNHLYFYWYRQILGQKVEFLVSFYNNEISEKSEIFDDQFSVERPDGSNFTLKIRSTKLEDSAMYFCASKSASGGAGVEQFFGPGTRLTVL.

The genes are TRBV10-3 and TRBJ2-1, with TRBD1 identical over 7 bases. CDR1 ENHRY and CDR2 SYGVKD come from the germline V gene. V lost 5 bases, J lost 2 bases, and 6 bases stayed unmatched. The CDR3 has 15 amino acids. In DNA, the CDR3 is TGTGCCATCAGTCGCGACAGGGATCCCTACAATGAGCAGTTCTTC. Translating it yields CAISRDRDPYNEQFF.

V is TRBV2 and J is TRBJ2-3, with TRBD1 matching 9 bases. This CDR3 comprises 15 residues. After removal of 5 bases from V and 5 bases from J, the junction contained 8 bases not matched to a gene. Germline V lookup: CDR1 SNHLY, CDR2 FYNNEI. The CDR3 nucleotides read TGTGCCAGCAGTCCGGACAGGGGAGCAGGAGATACGCAGTATTTT. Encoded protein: CASSPDRGAGDTQYF.

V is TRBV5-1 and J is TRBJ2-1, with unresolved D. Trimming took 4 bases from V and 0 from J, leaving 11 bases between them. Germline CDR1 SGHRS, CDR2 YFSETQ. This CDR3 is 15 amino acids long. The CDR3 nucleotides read TGCGCCAGCAGCGAAGACTTTCTCTCCTACAATGAGCAGTTCTTC. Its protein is CASSEDFLSYNEQFF.

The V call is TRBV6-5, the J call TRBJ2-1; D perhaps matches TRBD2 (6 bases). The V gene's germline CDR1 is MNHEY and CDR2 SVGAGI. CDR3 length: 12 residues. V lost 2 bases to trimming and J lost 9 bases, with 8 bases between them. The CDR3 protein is CASSYMGGEQFF. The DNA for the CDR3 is TGTGCCAGCAGTTACATGGGGGGTGAGCAGTTCTTC.